Listed below are T cell receptor beta chains from one sample, sequenced in a study of cytomegalovirus exposure and HLA in healthy donors. Sequencing used immunoSEQ multiplex PCR; TCRdb keeps in-frame clones, though not all of them. The repertoire table contains 130,000 or so clones. The material sequenced was PBMCs. These receptors came from a woman under 30 in good health and CMV-seronegative. CDR3s include the opening cysteine and the closing phenylalanine or tryptophan. Each record gives: V gene, D gene, J gene, CDR3 DNA, CDR3 protein. The D gene is left open where the match is weak.

v_gene: TRBV5-4
d_gene: .
j_gene: TRBJ1-5
CDR3nt: TGTGCCAGCAGCGCTGACAGTAATCAGCCCCAGCATTTT
CDR3aa: CASSADSNQPQHF

v_gene: TRBV9
d_gene: .
j_gene: TRBJ2-7
CDR3nt: TGTGCCAGCAGCGCTCACATAACCGCCTACGAGCAGTACTTC
CDR3aa: CASSAHITAYEQYF

v_gene: TRBV4-1
d_gene: TRBD2
j_gene: TRBJ2-5
CDR3nt: TGCGCCAGCAGCCAAGTGTTCAGCGGGAGTCGGGAGACCCAGTACTTC
CDR3aa: CASSQVFSGSRETQYF

v_gene: TRBV29-1
d_gene: TRBD2
j_gene: TRBJ2-1
CDR3nt: TGCAGCGGTGGGGGTAGCGGGAGCCACAATGAGCAGTTCTTC
CDR3aa: CSGGGSGSHNEQFF

v_gene: TRBV10-3
d_gene: TRBD2
j_gene: TRBJ2-1
CDR3nt: TGTGCCATCATGGACATAGCGGGATCCTACAATGAGCAGTTCTTC
CDR3aa: CAIMDIAGSYNEQFF

v_gene: TRBV29-1
d_gene: .
j_gene: TRBJ1-1
CDR3nt: TGCAGCGTTGAAGAACAGGCCCAGGGGGCTTTCTTT
CDR3aa: CSVEEQAQGAFF

v_gene: TRBV6-5
d_gene: .
j_gene: TRBJ2-5
CDR3nt: TGTGCCAGCAGTTACTTTCAGGGTTGGGAGACCCAGTACTTC
CDR3aa: CASSYFQGWETQYF

v_gene: TRBV27
d_gene: .
j_gene: TRBJ2-3
CDR3nt: TGTGCCAGCAGTCCTTGGCCCGAAGATACGCAGTATTTT
CDR3aa: CASSPWPEDTQYF

v_gene: TRBV15
d_gene: .
j_gene: TRBJ2-7
CDR3nt: TGTGCCACCAGCAGAGTAAGCCCCGGCGAGCAGTACTTC
CDR3aa: CATSRVSPGEQYF

v_gene: TRBV7-2
d_gene: TRBD1
j_gene: TRBJ2-5
CDR3nt: TGTGCCAGCAGATCAGTAGGGGGACAGGGATTGGAGACCCAGTACTTC
CDR3aa: CASRSVGGQGLETQYF

v_gene: TRBV5-1
d_gene: TRBD2
j_gene: TRBJ2-3
CDR3nt: TGCGCCAGCAGCTTGGGACTAGCTGGAGATACGCAGTATTTT
CDR3aa: CASSLGLAGDTQYF

v_gene: TRBV6-1
d_gene: .
j_gene: TRBJ2-2
CDR3nt: TGTGCCAGCACCCTAGAGGGGGGGACAGGGGAGCTGTTTTTT
CDR3aa: CASTLEGGTGELFF

v_gene: TRBV6-1
d_gene: TRBD2
j_gene: TRBJ2-5
CDR3nt: TGTGCCAGCAGTGAATGGGAGACTAGCGGGAGGGCCGGGGAGACCCAGTACTTC
CDR3aa: CASSEWETSGRAGETQYF

v_gene: TRBV29-1
d_gene: TRBD1
j_gene: TRBJ1-1
CDR3nt: TGCAGCGCTCATGGGGGACAGCGAGCTTTCTTT
CDR3aa: CSAHGGQRAFF

v_gene: TRBV14
d_gene: .
j_gene: TRBJ2-1
CDR3nt: TGTGCCAGCACAGGTGGCAGCTCCTACAATGAGCAGTTCTTC
CDR3aa: CASTGGSSYNEQFF

v_gene: TRBV5-6
d_gene: .
j_gene: TRBJ1-1
CDR3nt: TGTGCCACGGAGAGAGGGGGGGTGTTTACTGAAGCTTTCTTT
CDR3aa: CATERGGVFTEAFF

v_gene: TRBV5-4
d_gene: .
j_gene: TRBJ2-2
CDR3nt: TGTGCCAGCAGCTTGGAAGGGCGGGCGGACGGGGAGCTGTTTTTT
CDR3aa: CASSLEGRADGELFF

v_gene: TRBV6-5
d_gene: .
j_gene: TRBJ2-6
CDR3nt: TGTGCCAGCAGTCCTGTCCCTGGGGCCAACGTCCTGACTTTC
CDR3aa: CASSPVPGANVLTF

v_gene: TRBV11-2
d_gene: .
j_gene: TRBJ1-1
CDR3nt: TGTGCCAGCAGAAACAGTGTTTTCTCTGAAGCTTTCTTT
CDR3aa: CASRNSVFSEAFF

v_gene: TRBV29-1
d_gene: .
j_gene: TRBJ1-1
CDR3nt: TGCAGCGTTGAAAGGGGGGGGGCGTCTTTCTTT
CDR3aa: CSVERGGASFF

v_gene: TRBV6-4
d_gene: .
j_gene: TRBJ2-3
CDR3nt: TGTGCCAGCAGTGACGGAGAGGCAGATACGCAGTATTTT
CDR3aa: CASSDGEADTQYF

v_gene: TRBV9
d_gene: .
j_gene: TRBJ2-2
CDR3nt: TGTGCCAGCAGCGTGGGCTCCCATACCGGGGAGCTGTTTTTT
CDR3aa: CASSVGSHTGELFF

v_gene: TRBV2
d_gene: TRBD1
j_gene: TRBJ1-2
CDR3nt: TGTGCCAGTAACCTAAGGACAGGGGGGTATGGCTACACCTTC
CDR3aa: CASNLRTGGYGYTF

v_gene: TRBV7-9
d_gene: TRBD2
j_gene: TRBJ2-1
CDR3nt: TGTGCCAGCAGCTCTCGTGGCGGGAGGGCCGACAATGAGCAGTTCTTC
CDR3aa: CASSSRGGRADNEQFF

v_gene: TRBV7-2
d_gene: .
j_gene: TRBJ2-1
CDR3nt: TGTGCCAGCAGCATAGAGATTAGCTCCTACAATGAGCAGTTCTTC
CDR3aa: CASSIEISSYNEQFF

v_gene: TRBV29-1
d_gene: TRBD2
j_gene: TRBJ2-1
CDR3nt: TGCAGCGTTGCAACTCGACTAGCGGGAGAAGGCGAGCAGTTCTTC
CDR3aa: CSVATRLAGEGEQFF

v_gene: TRBV18
d_gene: TRBD2
j_gene: TRBJ2-1
CDR3nt: TGTGCCAGCTCCCTTCTACTAGCGGGAGAGAGAAATGAGCAGTTCTTC
CDR3aa: CASSLLLAGERNEQFF

v_gene: TRBV19
d_gene: TRBD1
j_gene: TRBJ2-2
CDR3nt: TGTGCCAGTAGTCCAAGAGGGACAGGGGGGACCGGGGAGCTGTTTTTT
CDR3aa: CASSPRGTGGTGELFF

v_gene: TRBV4-2
d_gene: TRBD2
j_gene: TRBJ2-2
CDR3nt: TGTGCCAGCAGCCAAGATTCGTCTAGCGGGGGGCCCACCGGGGAGCTGTTTTTT
CDR3aa: CASSQDSSSGGPTGELFF

v_gene: TRBV6-4
d_gene: TRBD2
j_gene: TRBJ2-1
CDR3nt: TGTGCCAGCAGTCGCCAGGGACTAGCGGGAGAGAATGAGCAGTTCTTC
CDR3aa: CASSRQGLAGENEQFF

v_gene: TRBV7-2
d_gene: TRBD2
j_gene: TRBJ2-2
CDR3nt: TGTGCCAGCAGCCACCCCGGGCTAGCGGGAGGGAACACCGGGGAGCTGTTTTTT
CDR3aa: CASSHPGLAGGNTGELFF

v_gene: TRBV6-5
d_gene: .
j_gene: TRBJ1-1
CDR3nt: TGTGCCAGCAGTTACTTTGACAGGAACACTGAAGCTTTCTTT
CDR3aa: CASSYFDRNTEAFF

v_gene: TRBV19
d_gene: .
j_gene: TRBJ2-1
CDR3nt: TGTGCCAGTAGTACCCCGGGACTCTCGTACAATGAGCAGTTCTTC
CDR3aa: CASSTPGLSYNEQFF

v_gene: TRBV30
d_gene: TRBD2
j_gene: TRBJ2-7
CDR3nt: TGTGCCTGGAGTTTGGGATCGCTAGCGGTACCCTACGAGCAGTACTTC
CDR3aa: CAWSLGSLAVPYEQYF

v_gene: TRBV18
d_gene: TRBD1
j_gene: TRBJ1-3
CDR3nt: TGTGCCAGCTCACCGAGGACAGGGACCTCTGGAAACACCATATATTTT
CDR3aa: CASSPRTGTSGNTIYF

v_gene: TRBV5-4
d_gene: .
j_gene: TRBJ1-5
CDR3nt: TGTGCCAGCAGCATGGACGGTTACAATCAGCCCCAGCATTTT
CDR3aa: CASSMDGYNQPQHF

v_gene: TRBV28
d_gene: TRBD2
j_gene: TRBJ2-3
CDR3nt: TGTGCCAGCAGTCTACAGGGACTAGCGGGAGGGCCCTTAGATACGCAGTATTTT
CDR3aa: CASSLQGLAGGPLDTQYF